These 17 T cell receptor beta chains were sequenced from one sample in a study of blood T cell repertoires in COVID-19. Clones were read by immunoSEQ multiplex PCR, and TCRdb kept only the in-frame ones, dropping some. The data contain a few hundred thousand clones, approximately 90% of them singletons. Sequenced sample: PBMCs or T cells enriched from blood (not recorded which). The receptors were sampled from a woman under 30 who had recovered from COVID-19.

The chain uses TRBV7-9 and TRBJ1-6, with 8 bases that match TRBD1. CDR1 is SEHNR, CDR2 FQNEAQ, per germline (reference sequence). The CDR3 runs 13 residues. Trimming removed 5 bases from V and 13 bases from J; junction bases left unmatched: 7. The CDR3 DNA follows: TGTGCCAGCAGCCTGGACAGGGAGGATCCCCTCCACTTT. It specifies CASSLDREDPLHF.

J is TRBJ2-1 and V is TRBV6-5; maybe TRBD1 (6 bases). The ends were cut back, 1 base at V and 4 bases at J, with 8 bases in the middle. This CDR3 comprises 14 residues. The V gene's germline CDR1 is MNHEY and CDR2 SVGAGI. This CDR3 is CASSYWDNYNEQFF. The CDR3 DNA sequence: TGTGCCAGCAGTTACTGGGACAATTACAATGAGCAGTTCTTC.

The chain has TRBV2 and TRBJ2-1; D gene ambiguous. The CDR3 contains 11 residues. CDR1 SNHLY and CDR2 FYNNEI come from the germline V gene. This CDR3 reads CVSQVVNEQFF. Written as DNA, the CDR3 is TGTGTGTCTCAGGTGGTCAATGAGCAGTTCTTC.

V is TRBV6-2 or TRBV6-3 and J is TRBJ2-7; 8 nucleotides line up with TRBD2. V was clipped by 7 bases and J by 3 bases; unmatched bases: 11. The CDR3 runs 15 residues. The germline CDR1 and CDR2 sequences are MNHEY and SVGEGT. This CDR3 is CASTPLRGAGYEQYF. For the CDR3, the DNA is TGTGCCAGCACCCCCTTGCGGGGGGCGGGCTACGAGCAGTACTTC.

The genes are TRBV5-4 and TRBJ2-3; TRBD1 is a possible D gene (5 bases). Trimming cost V 0 bases and J 9 bases, with 14 bases left between them. The CDR3 sequence is 14 residues long. Germline loops: CDR1 SGHNT, CDR2 YYREEE (reference sequence). The CDR3 reads CASSLAGRAVTQYF. CDR3 DNA: TGTGCCAGCAGCTTGGCCGGCAGGGCGGTCACGCAGTATTTT.

The J gene is TRBJ1-1, the V gene TRBV18; D is unclear. The CDR3 is 11 amino acids. V was cut by 5 bases and J by 7 bases, with 8 bases left in between. Germline CDR1 KGHSH, CDR2 LQKENI. The CDR3 loop is CASSVSYEAFF. CDR3 DNA sequence: TGTGCCAGCTCAGTATCTTATGAAGCTTTCTTT.

The gene calls are TRBV30 and TRBJ2-7; D is possibly TRBD2 (5 bases). From germline, CDR1 is GTSNPN and CDR2 SVGIG (reference sequence). This CDR3 region has 13 residues. Trimming pared 0 bases from V and 9 bases from J, leaving 15 bases between. The DNA of the CDR3 is TGTGCCTGGAGTGTTAGGACTCCGACTGGGCAGTACTTC. This encodes CAWSVRTPTGQYF.

CDR3 nucleotides: TGTGCCAGCAGTTACGCGGGGTTAGATGGCTACACCTTC. This sequence encodes CASSYAGLDGYTF. The J gene is TRBJ1-2, the V gene TRBV6-2 or TRBV6-3; D gene uncertain. The CDR3 runs to 13 residues. The V and J ends lost 2 bases and 6 bases respectively, with 10 bases between them. Germline CDR1 MNHEY, CDR2 SVGEGT.

V usage is TRBV28 and J usage is TRBJ2-3; a weak D match, TRBD1 (5 bases). Trimming shortened V by 7 bases and J by 4 bases, and 9 bases separated the two germline ends. This CDR3 is 12 amino acids long. The germline V gene encodes CDR1 MDHEN and CDR2 SYDVKM. CDR3 sequence reads: CASTGKADTQYF. The CDR3 bases are TGTGCCAGCACAGGGAAGGCAGATACGCAGTATTTT.

The chain couples TRBV15 to TRBJ1-3; TRBD1 matches at 8 bases. The CDR3 consists of 17 residues. V gave up 4 bases and J gave up 0 bases; unmatched junction bases: 8. Germline V CDR1 and CDR2: LNHNV, YYDKDF (reference sequence). The CDR3 region is CATSTMDRASSGNTIYF. For the CDR3, the DNA is TGTGCCACCAGCACAATGGACAGGGCTTCCTCTGGAAACACCATATATTTT. The entire variable domain, with the rest obtained from reference TRBV15 and TRBJ1-3, is as follows: DAMVIQNPRYQVTQFGKPVTLSCSQTLNHNVMYWYQQKSSQAPKLLFHYYDKDFNNEADTPDNFQSRRPNTSFCFLDIRSPGLGDTAMYLCATSTMDRASSGNTIYFGEGSWLTVV.

This clone showed up just a few times. V usage is TRBV2 and J usage is TRBJ1-1; D perhaps matches TRBD1 (6 bases). The CDR3 covers 14 residues. Germline assignment: CDR1 SNHLY and CDR2 FYNNEI. The germline V and J ends were trimmed by 6 bases and 4 bases, with 15 bases remaining between them. The DNA for the CDR3 is TGTGCCAGCAGACGGGACACTTCGGGCACTGAAGCTTTCTTT. Amino acids: CASRRDTSGTEAFF.

The table lists this clone with a count of one. This chain links TRBV14 with TRBJ2-4; 7 bases align to TRBD1. The CDR3 is 16 residues long. Germline lookup yields CDR1 SGHDN and CDR2 FVKESK. Germline trimming cut 3 bases from V and 0 bases from J; bases unmatched to any gene: 5. CDR3 residues: CASSQLYRGAKNIQYF. As DNA, the CDR3 is TGTGCCAGCAGCCAGCTCTACAGGGGAGCCAAAAACATTCAGTACTTC.

A few counts support this clone. The chain joins TRBV30 to TRBJ1-2; 7 bases align to TRBD1. The germline gives CDR1 GTSNPN, CDR2 SVGIG (reference sequence). Trimming took 3 bases from V and 4 from J; bases not matched to a gene: 2. The CDR3 is 12 amino acids. The CDR3 is CAWRGTAYGYTF. The CDR3 DNA reads as TGTGCCTGGAGGGGGACAGCCTATGGCTACACCTTC.

The chain combines TRBV7-2 with TRBJ2-7, with 11 bases aligning to TRBD2. Germline values: CDR1 SGHTA, CDR2 FQGNSA. The CDR3 extends over 15 amino acids. The ends lost 3 bases at V and 4 bases at J; junction bases unmatched: 5. CDR3 sequence (DNA): TGTGCCAGCAGCTTTACTAGCGGGGGTGGGTACGAGCAGTACTTC. Protein product: CASSFTSGGGYEQYF. Full variable domain (rest looked up from reference TRBV7-2 and TRBJ2-7): GAGVSQSPSNKVTEKGKDVELRCDPISGHTALYWYRQSLGQGLEFLIYFQGNSAPDKSGLPSDRFSAERTGGSVSTLTIQRTQQEDSAVYLCASSFTSGGGYEQYFGPGTRLTVT.

This clone has only a few counts. The chain employs TRBV6-1 and TRBJ2-7; 7 bases map to TRBD2. This CDR3 is built from 12 residues. V lost 3 bases, J lost 4 bases, and 0 bases stayed unmatched. Germline V CDR1 and CDR2: MNHNS, SASEGT. For the CDR3, the DNA is TGTGCCAGCAGTGAGGGGGGGTACGAGCAGTACTTC. Protein sequence: CASSEGGYEQYF.

The chain uses TRBV5-6 and TRBJ2-5, with 10 bases lining up with TRBD2. Per the germline V gene, CDR1 is SGHDT and CDR2 is YYEEEE. After removal of 1 base from V and 1 base from J, the junction contained 4 bases not matched to a gene. The CDR3 is 16 amino acids. The CDR3 DNA is TGTGCCAGCAGCTTGATTAGCGGGGGGATCCAAGAGACCCAGTACTTC. Translation: CASSLISGGIQETQYF. Based on the CDR3 plus reference TRBV5-6 and TRBJ2-5, the full variable domain is DAGVTQSPTHLIKTRGQQVTLRCSPKSGHDTVSWYQQALGQGPQFIFQYYEEEERQRGNFPDRFSGHQFPNYSSELNVNALLLGDSALYLCASSLISGGIQETQYFGPGTRLLVL.

This clone came up a few times. The rearrangement joins TRBV19 to TRBJ1-2, with a tentative D call TRBD1 (5 bases). The CDR3 extends over 13 amino acids. V gave up 4 bases and J gave up 6 bases, with 12 bases separating them. CDR1 is LNHDA, CDR2 SQIVND, per germline (reference sequence). The DNA for the CDR3 is TGTGCCAGTAGTAAGGACATCAGGGATGGCTACACCTTC. Amino acid sequence: CASSKDIRDGYTF.